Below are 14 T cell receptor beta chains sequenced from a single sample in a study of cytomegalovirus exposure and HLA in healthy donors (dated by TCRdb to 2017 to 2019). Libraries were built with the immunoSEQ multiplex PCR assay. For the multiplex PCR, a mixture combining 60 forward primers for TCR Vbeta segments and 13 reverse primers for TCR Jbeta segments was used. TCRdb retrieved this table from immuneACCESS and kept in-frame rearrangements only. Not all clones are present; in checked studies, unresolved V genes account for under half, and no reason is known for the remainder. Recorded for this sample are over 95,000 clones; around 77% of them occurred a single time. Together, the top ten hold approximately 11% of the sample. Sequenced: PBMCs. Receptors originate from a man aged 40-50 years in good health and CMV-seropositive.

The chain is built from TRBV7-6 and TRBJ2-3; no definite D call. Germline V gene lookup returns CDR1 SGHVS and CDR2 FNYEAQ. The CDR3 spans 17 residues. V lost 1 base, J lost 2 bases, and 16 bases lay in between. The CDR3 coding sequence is TGTGCCAGCAGCTTAGTTCCGGCAGGCGTAGACACAGATACGCAGTATTTT. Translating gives CASSLVPAGVDTDTQYF.

The CDR3 spells CASSLAGQGTYEQYF. CDR3 in DNA: TGTGCCAGCAGCTTAGCGGGACAGGGCACCTACGAGCAGTACTTC. This chain links TRBV11-1 with TRBJ2-7, with 9 bases fitting TRBD1. Germline V lookup: CDR1 SGHAT, CDR2 FQDESV (reference sequence). V gave up 0 bases and J gave up 2 bases; unmatched junction bases: 2. There are 15 residues in the CDR3.

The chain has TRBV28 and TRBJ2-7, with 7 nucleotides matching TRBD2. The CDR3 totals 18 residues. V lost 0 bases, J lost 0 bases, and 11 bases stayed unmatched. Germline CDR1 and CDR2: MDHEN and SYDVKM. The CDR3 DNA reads TGTGCCAGCAGTTTATGGAGGCTGGGGGGGACGAGCTCCTACGAGCAGTACTTC. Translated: CASSLWRLGGTSSYEQYF.

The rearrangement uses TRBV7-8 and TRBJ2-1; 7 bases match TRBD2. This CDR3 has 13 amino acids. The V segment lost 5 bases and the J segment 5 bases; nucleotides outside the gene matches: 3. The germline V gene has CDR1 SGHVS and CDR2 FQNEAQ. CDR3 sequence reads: CASSLGTNNEQFF. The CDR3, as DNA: TGTGCCAGCAGCCTCGGGACTAACAATGAGCAGTTCTTC.

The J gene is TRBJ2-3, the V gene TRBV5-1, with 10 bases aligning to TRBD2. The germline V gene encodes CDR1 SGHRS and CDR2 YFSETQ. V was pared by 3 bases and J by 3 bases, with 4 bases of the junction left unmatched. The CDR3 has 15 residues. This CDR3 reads CASSWASGGTDTQYF. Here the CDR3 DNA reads TGCGCCAGCAGCTGGGCTAGCGGGGGTACAGATACGCAGTATTTT.

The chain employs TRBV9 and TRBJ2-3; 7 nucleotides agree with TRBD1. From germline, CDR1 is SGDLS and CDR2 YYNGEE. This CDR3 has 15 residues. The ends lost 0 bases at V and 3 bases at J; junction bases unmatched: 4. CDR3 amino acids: CASSVAGGGTDTQYF. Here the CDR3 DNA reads TGTGCCAGCAGCGTAGCAGGGGGTGGGACAGATACGCAGTATTTT.

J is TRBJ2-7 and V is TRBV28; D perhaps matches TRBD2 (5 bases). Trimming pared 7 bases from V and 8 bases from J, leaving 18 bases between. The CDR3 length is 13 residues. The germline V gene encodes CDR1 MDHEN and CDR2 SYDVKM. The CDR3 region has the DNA TGTGCCAGCACCCCACCGAGGCTAGCAAAGCAGTACTTC. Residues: CASTPPRLAKQYF.

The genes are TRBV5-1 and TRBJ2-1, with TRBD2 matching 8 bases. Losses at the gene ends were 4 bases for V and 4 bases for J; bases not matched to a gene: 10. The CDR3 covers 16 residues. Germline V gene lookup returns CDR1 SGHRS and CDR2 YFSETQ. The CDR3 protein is CASSPTGGGGYNEQFF. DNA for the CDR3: TGCGCCAGCAGCCCCACCGGGGGGGGCGGATACAATGAGCAGTTCTTC.

The CDR3 protein is CAWRSWTGDEKLFF. The CDR3 nucleotides are TGTGCCTGGAGGAGTTGGACAGGGGATGAAAAACTGTTTTTT. This chain uses TRBV30 with TRBJ1-4, with 9 nucleotides matching TRBD1. This CDR3 has 14 residues. Germline CDR1 and CDR2: GTSNPN and SVGIG (reference sequence). With V trimmed by 3 bases and J by 6 bases, 5 bases remained unmatched.

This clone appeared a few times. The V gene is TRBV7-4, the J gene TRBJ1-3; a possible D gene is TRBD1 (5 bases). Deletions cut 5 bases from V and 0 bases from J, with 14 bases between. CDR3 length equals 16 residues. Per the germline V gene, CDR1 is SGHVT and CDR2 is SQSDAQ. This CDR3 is CASSGGTEHSGNTIYF. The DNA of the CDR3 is TGTGCCAGCAGCGGGGGGACGGAGCACTCTGGAAACACCATATATTTT.

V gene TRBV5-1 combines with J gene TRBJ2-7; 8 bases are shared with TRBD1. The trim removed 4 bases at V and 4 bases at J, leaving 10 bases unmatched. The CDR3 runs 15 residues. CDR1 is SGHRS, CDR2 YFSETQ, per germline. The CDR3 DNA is TGCGCCAGCAGCCCCGCTCCCGGGACAGGTTACGAGCAGTACTTC. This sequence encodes CASSPAPGTGYEQYF.

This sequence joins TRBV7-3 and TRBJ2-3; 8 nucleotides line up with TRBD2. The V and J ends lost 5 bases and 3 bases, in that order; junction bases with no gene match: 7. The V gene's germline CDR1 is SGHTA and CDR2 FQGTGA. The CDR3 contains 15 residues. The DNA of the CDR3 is TGTGCCAGCAGCGAGGCCGGGGGGGGAACAGATACGCAGTATTTT. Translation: CASSEAGGGTDTQYF.

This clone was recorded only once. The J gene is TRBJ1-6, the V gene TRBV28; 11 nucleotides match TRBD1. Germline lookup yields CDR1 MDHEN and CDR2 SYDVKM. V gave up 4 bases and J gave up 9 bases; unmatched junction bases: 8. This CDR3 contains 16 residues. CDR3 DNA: TGTGCCAGCAGTTCGACCCCCGGGACAGGGGGTTCACCCCTCCACTTT. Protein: CASSSTPGTGGSPLHF.

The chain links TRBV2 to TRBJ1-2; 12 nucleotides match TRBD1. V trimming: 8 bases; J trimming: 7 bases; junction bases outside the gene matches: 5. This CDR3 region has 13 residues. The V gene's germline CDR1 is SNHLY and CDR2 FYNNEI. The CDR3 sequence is CASRDRGLRGYTF. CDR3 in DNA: TGTGCCAGCCGGGACAGGGGGCTTCGTGGCTACACCTTC.